This T cell receptor beta chain originates from a study of blood T cell repertoires in COVID-19. In the study overall: COVID-19 samples, acute and convalescent, were from the United States, Italy and Spain. PBMCs, B-cell-depleted T cells, or T cells provided the cDNA or gDNA that made up the material.

Study processing details: Reference gene primer amplification in the assay estimated nucleated cell counts. Some clones are missing from TCRdb's copy, which holds only in-frame ones; the method was immunoSEQ multiplex PCR. That table is the source of V, J and clone size, and D and trimming were worked out from the DNA. The sample includes fewer than 300,000 clones, just over 90% of them seen just once. The V end lost 6 bases, the J end lost 3 bases, and 18 bases lay between the germline ends. The CDR3 consists of 16 residues. The germline V gene encodes CDR1 MNHNY and CDR2 SVGAGI (reference sequence). Seattle cases were enrolled at active infection and followed longitudinally.

This clonotype was obtained from a woman aged 25-40 years with COVID-19, enrolled during active disease. This chain links TRBV6-6 with TRBJ1-5; maybe TRBD1 (5 bases). Sequencing was carried out using peripheral blood. The CDR3 DNA sequence: TGTGCCAGCAGAAACCAGGCCGCAGGGCACAATCAGCCCCAGCATTTT. This gives the protein CASRNQAAGHNQPQHF.